This T cell receptor beta chain emerged from a study of cytomegalovirus exposure and HLA in healthy donors. Study background: Ancestry clustering placed roughly 86% of over 300 genotyped donors in the Caucasian-associated cluster. Study-level findings and limits: Follow-up analysis seemed to connect common viral pathogens with several of the most significant clusters identified. Reports credit the classifier with highly specific, highly sensitive diagnosis of cytomegalovirus status.

The CDR3 sequence is 11 residues long. Germline V gene lookup returns CDR1 SGHRS and CDR2 YFSETQ. The V end lost 3 bases, the J end lost 6 bases, and 5 bases lay between the germline ends. PCR primers comprised 60 Vbeta and 13 Jbeta primers. Original methodology: Later, an analysis found about 83 million unique TCR beta chains, and around 10 million of these were shared. The data were produced by immunoSEQ multiplex PCR, yet TCRdb's version contains in-frame clones alone and is incomplete. V and J calls plus clone size are reproduced from that table; the DNA served to infer D and trimming. The profile shows about 110,000 clones, 65% to 80% of them singletons. The sample holds a few counts of this clone. Its antigen is unidentified.

Specimen: PBMCs. The V call is TRBV5-1, the J call TRBJ2-3; D not resolved. This receptor was identified in a woman aged 35 to 49 in good health and CMV-seronegative. CDR3 region: CASSYGDTQYF. In DNA form, the CDR3 reads TGCGCCAGCAGCTACGGGGATACGCAGTATTTT.